The 32 T cell receptor beta chains listed next were all sequenced from one sample in a study of glioma-infiltrating T cells. Using RNA template, CDR3s of TCR alpha and beta were amplified with iRepertoire arm-PCR. Using its own MiXCR run on the multiplex PCR reads, TCRdb lists one record per CDR3 protein. This sample carries more than 100,000 distinct CDR3 sequences, around 28% of them seen once, and the ten largest clones take approximately 43%. Sample: glioma tissue, nonneoplastic brain tissue, or PBMCs (not recorded which). Receptors were obtained from a human donor with low-grade glioma or glioblastoma, undergoing nonglioma brain surgery, or in good health (not recorded which).

V usage is TRBV5-4 and J usage is TRBJ1-3; D possibly corresponds to TRBD1 (6 bases). The V end was cut by 4 bases, the J end by 1 base, with 12 bases between. Germline CDR1 reads SGHNT; CDR2 reads YYREEE (reference sequence). This CDR3 has 15 amino acids. The CDR3 DNA sequence: TGTGCCAGCAGCCTTTTACAGGGATCTGGAAACACCATATATTTT. Translated: CASSLLQGSGNTIYF.

This clonotype was picked up a small number of times. The rearrangement joins TRBV7-9 to TRBJ2-7; tentative D call: TRBD2 (6 bases). The ends were cut back, 5 bases at V and 0 bases at J, with 11 bases in the middle. CDR1 and CDR2 from the germline V gene are SEHNR and FQNEAQ (reference sequence). The CDR3 sequence is 14 residues long. CDR3 sequence (DNA): TGTGCCAGCAGCCCACGGGGGAACTCCTACGAGCAGTACTTC. As protein: CASSPRGNSYEQYF.

Worth noting for this clonotype: At one end, the junction sequence differs from germline, possibly due to a read error. This rearrangement joins TRBV4-3 to TRBJ2-7, with D maybe TRBD1 (5 bases). The length of the CDR3 is 13 residues. In germline, CDR1 is LGHNA, CDR2 YSLEER. The CDR3 nucleotides read TGCGCCAACAGCCAAAGCCCCAGGGACGAGCAGTACTTC. Protein: CANSQSPRDEQYF.

In regard to this clonotype: A much larger clone is a single base away; this may be a read error. This chain connects TRBV28 to TRBJ1-5; tentatively, D is TRBD1 (5 bases). This CDR3 is built from 16 residues. Germline CDR1 MDHEN, CDR2 SYDVKM. V was clipped by 3 bases and J by 5 bases, with 17 bases between them. DNA for the CDR3: TGTGCCAGCAGTTTTTCAGAGGCAGGGAGCTATCAGCCCCAGCATTTT. Protein sequence: CASSFSEAGSYQPQHF.

The chain joins TRBV19 to TRBJ2-1; 7 nucleotides align to TRBD2. The CDR3 is 18 residues long. Looked up from germline, CDR1 is LNHDA and CDR2 is SQIVND (reference sequence). With V trimmed by 8 bases and J by 8 bases, 24 bases remained unmatched. Here the CDR3 DNA reads TGTGCCAGTCGTTCTGGCGGGGGAGGCCGCCGTGGTGGGGATGAGCAGTTCTTC. This sequence encodes CASRSGGGGRRGGDEQFF.

The rearrangement links TRBV2 to TRBJ2-7, with D perhaps matching TRBD2 (5 bases). The CDR3 totals 16 residues. CDR1 is SNHLY, CDR2 FYNNEI, per germline. Trimming took 1 base from V and 2 from J, leaving 15 bases between them. This chain's CDR3 is CASSEGAPGTAYEQYF. The CDR3 region has the DNA TGTGCCAGCAGTGAAGGAGCTCCGGGAACCGCCTACGAGCAGTACTTC.

This clonotype was counted a few times. This rearrangement joins TRBV4-1 to TRBJ2-4; 11 bases line up with TRBD2. The CDR3 runs to 16 residues. The trim removed 4 bases at V and 1 base at J, leaving 3 bases unmatched. Germline V lookup: CDR1 MGHRA, CDR2 YSYEKL. CDR3 nucleotides: TGCGCCAGCAGCCGCGCTAGCGGGGGGGCCAAAAACATTCAGTACTTC. This encodes CASSRASGGAKNIQYF.

This clonotype was counted at least ten times. The chain uses TRBV18 and TRBJ2-5; 7 nucleotides match TRBD2. CDR1 and CDR2 (germline): KGHSH, LQKENI. V shed 0 bases, J shed 3 bases, and the junction held 1 base outside the gene matches. The CDR3 has 14 residues. Written as DNA, the CDR3 is TGTGCCAGCTCACCACCAGGGACTAAAGAGACCCAGTACTTC. Residues: CASSPPGTKETQYF.

This clonotype was counted many times. The CDR3: CATSDWTGVETQYF. For the CDR3, the DNA is TGTGCCACCAGTGACTGGACAGGGGTAGAGACCCAGTACTTC. The V gene is TRBV24-1, the J gene TRBJ2-5; 9 nucleotides align to TRBD1. Germline V gene sequence: CDR1 KGHDR, CDR2 SFDVKD. This CDR3 region has 14 residues. The trim removed 4 bases at V and 4 bases at J, leaving 3 bases unmatched.

There are many counts of this clonotype. The rearrangement links TRBV7-2 to TRBJ2-4; either TRBD1 or TRBD2 may supply D (5 bases each). The CDR3 has 16 residues. The germline V gene encodes CDR1 SGHTA and CDR2 FQGNSA. Trimming left V 5 bases short and J 0 bases short, with 14 bases between. CDR3 nucleotide sequence: TGTGCCAGCAGCCTGACGCCCGGGGCAGCCAAAAACATTCAGTACTTC. Translation gives CASSLTPGAAKNIQYF.

The rearrangement uses TRBV3-1 and TRBJ1-1, with D uncertain. The CDR3 totals 13 residues. Germline V gives CDR1 LGHDT, CDR2 YNNKEL (reference sequence). The V and J ends lost 7 bases and 3 bases respectively, with 12 bases between them. The CDR3 nucleotides read TGTGCCAGCATGGGCGGGTATCACACTGAAGCTTTCTTT. As protein: CASMGGYHTEAFF.

The J gene is TRBJ2-3, the V gene TRBV12-3 or TRBV12-4, with 12 bases identical to TRBD2. CDR3 length: 22 residues. Germline trimming cut 2 bases from V and 2 bases from J; bases unmatched to any gene: 20. This CDR3 reads CASSLWSSGGGRVQTFTDTQYF. CDR3 in DNA: TGTGCCAGCAGTTTATGGTCTAGCGGGGGGGGCAGGGTCCAGACATTCACAGATACGCAGTATTTT.

The chain has TRBV7-8 and TRBJ2-5, with D hard to call. Per the germline V gene, CDR1 is SGHVS and CDR2 is FQNEAQ. Trimming took 6 bases from V and 2 from J, leaving 13 bases between them. This CDR3 has 14 amino acids. In DNA form, the CDR3 reads TGTGCCAGCAGTCATTCGGCAGGTCAAGAGACCCAGTACTTC. Protein sequence: CASSHSAGQETQYF.

In this sample, this clonotype turned up many times. This chain links TRBV20-1 with TRBJ2-5; D is unresolved. Trimming left V 5 bases short and J 5 bases short, with 9 bases between. CDR1 and CDR2 from the germline V gene are DFQATT and SNEGSKA (reference sequence). This CDR3 has 11 amino acids. CDR3: CSAGISETQYF. The CDR3 DNA is TGCAGTGCTGGGATTTCCGAGACCCAGTACTTC.

With respect to this clonotype: This may be a read error: a much more frequent sequence differs by one nucleotide. Because the CDR3 is missing its conserved closing phenylalanine or tryptophan, this is likely a read error. The CDR3 sequence is CSVAERAFL. In DNA, the CDR3 is TGCAGCGTTGCTGAGAGAGCTTTCCTT. V and J are TRBV29-1 and TRBJ1-1; D unresolved. CDR1 is SQVTM, CDR2 ANQGSEA, per germline. The V and J ends lost 4 bases and 10 bases respectively, with 7 bases between them. This CDR3 comprises 9 residues.

A note on this clonotype: This may come from a read error, since a much larger clone is one base off. The V gene is TRBV20-1, the J gene TRBJ2-1; 9 bases fit TRBD2. With V trimmed by 0 bases and J by 9 bases, 9 bases remained unmatched. CDR1 and CDR2 (germline): DFQATT, SNEGSKA (reference sequence). The CDR3 is 15 residues long. The CDR3: CSAREKRGATSEQFF. CDR3 in DNA: TGCAGTGCTAGAGAGAAGCGGGGGGCGACCAGTGAGCAGTTCTTC.

Turning to this clonotype: At one of its ends the junction is not consistent with the germline gene, which may arise from a read error. CDR3 in DNA: TGTGCCAGCTCAACACCGGTACAGGTCACAGAAGCTTTCTTT. The encoded protein is CASSTPVQVTEAFF. The chain links TRBV18 to TRBJ1-1; maybe TRBD1 (5 bases). Germline lookup yields CDR1 KGHSH and CDR2 LQKENI. This CDR3 has 14 amino acids.

A few counts support this clonotype. V and J are TRBV10-3 and TRBJ2-7; D remains unclear. This CDR3 region has 14 residues. Germline V gene lookup returns CDR1 ENHRY and CDR2 SYGVKD. V was pared by 2 bases and J by 2 bases, with 10 bases between. This CDR3 is CAISEGSGTYEQYF. The CDR3 nucleotides read TGTGCCATCAGTGAGGGGTCGGGTACCTACGAGCAGTACTTC.

This clonotype was observed many times. DNA of the CDR3: TGTGCCAGCAGCGCAACAGCCTCTGGAAACACCATATATTTT. Translating it yields CASSATASGNTIYF. The rearrangement joins TRBV7-2 to TRBJ1-3; D gene uncertain. This CDR3 spans 14 amino acids. Germline V gene data show CDR1 as SGHTA and CDR2 as FQGNSA. V was clipped by 5 bases and J by 0 bases, with 8 bases between them.

At least ten counts were recorded for this clonotype. The chain employs TRBV20-1 and TRBJ2-7, with 12 bases matching TRBD2. CDR1 DFQATT and CDR2 SNEGSKA come from the germline V gene (reference sequence). The CDR3 extends over 15 amino acids. The junction had 9 bases not matched to a gene; V was cut back by 5 bases and J by 4 bases. The DNA of the CDR3 is TGCAGTGCTCTCGCCCTGGGGACTAGCGGGTACGAGCAGTACTTC. Amino acid sequence: CSALALGTSGYEQYF.

About this clonotype itself: The junction shows a germline mismatch at one end, possibly a read error. V is TRBV19 and J is TRBJ1-1; D remains unclear. Germline CDR1 LNHDA, CDR2 SQIVND (reference sequence). This CDR3 region has 12 residues. The CDR3 sequence is CARSIEDTEAFF. The CDR3 DNA reads TGTGCCCGTAGTATCGAGGACACTGAAGCTTTCTTT.

Ten or more counts support this clonotype. This sequence joins TRBV7-8 and TRBJ1-5; the D is unclear. Germline V CDR1 and CDR2: SGHVS, FQNEAQ. Trimming pared 2 bases from V and 0 bases from J, leaving 5 bases between. CDR3 length: 14 amino acids. In DNA, the CDR3 is TGTGCCAGCAGCTTATCCGATAGCAATCAGCCCCAGCATTTT. Its translation: CASSLSDSNQPQHF.

V and J are TRBV6-2 or TRBV6-3 and TRBJ1-5; the D is unclear. Per the germline V gene, CDR1 is MNHEY and CDR2 is SVGEGT. This CDR3 is 12 amino acids long. In nucleotides, the CDR3 is TGTGCTTCTAACTATGGTCCCCACCCCCAGCATTTT. Encoded protein: CASNYGPHPQHF.

This clonotype was counted many times. The chain combines TRBV7-9 with TRBJ2-7, with TRBD1 as a possible D gene (5 bases). Germline CDR1 reads SEHNR; CDR2 reads FQNEAQ (reference sequence). The CDR3 is 14 residues long. V was shortened by 4 bases and J by 1 base, with 11 bases between the two germline ends. This CDR3 is CASSSSGLSYEQYF. The CDR3 region has the DNA TGTGCCAGCAGCTCCTCAGGGTTGTCCTACGAGCAGTACTTC.

Of note for this clonotype: This may stem from a read error, because a much larger clone lies one nucleotide away. CDR3 nucleotides: TGTGCCAGCGGGGCTAGCGGGTGGAGTGAGCAGTTCTTC. Protein sequence: CASGASGWSEQFF. This chain uses TRBV6-1 with TRBJ2-1; 8 bases fit TRBD2. V shed 8 bases, J shed 9 bases, and the junction held 9 bases outside the gene matches. The CDR3 covers 13 residues. CDR1 is MNHNS, CDR2 SASEGT, per germline.

The table lists this clonotype with many counts. This chain uses TRBV27 with TRBJ1-2; TRBD1 matches 9 bases. The CDR3 covers 13 residues. The V segment lost 10 bases and the J segment 4 bases; nucleotides outside the gene matches: 7. Germline values: CDR1 MNHEY, CDR2 SMNVEV (reference sequence). This CDR3 is CATSDRGGYGYTF. The CDR3 DNA reads as TGTGCCACCTCGGACAGGGGAGGCTATGGCTACACCTTC.

This clonotype was observed a handful of times. V and J are TRBV5-4 and TRBJ2-1; tentatively, D is TRBD2 (5 bases). CDR3 length: 18 residues. V was trimmed by 1 base and J by 0 bases, leaving 17 bases between them. Germline V CDR1 and CDR2: SGHNT, YYREEE (reference sequence). CDR3 sequence (DNA): TGTGCCAGCAGCTTGACCAGCGGCACCTTTAGCTCCTACAATGAGCAGTTCTTC. Its translation: CASSLTSGTFSSYNEQFF.

This clonotype was counted at least ten times. The J gene is TRBJ1-1, the V gene TRBV28, with D uncertain. The CDR3 length is 11 residues. The V gene's germline CDR1 is MDHEN and CDR2 SYDVKM. Trimming removed 6 bases at V and 2 bases at J, with 4 bases between. The CDR3 DNA is TGTGCCAGCAGAATCAACACTGAAGCTTTCTTT. Amino acid sequence: CASRINTEAFF. Variable domain in full (rest from reference TRBV28 and TRBJ1-1): DVKVTQSSRYLVKRTGEKVFLECVQDMDHENMFWYRQDPGLGLRLIYFSYDVKMKEKGDIPEGYSVSREKKERFSLILESASTNQTSMYLCASRINTEAFFGQGTRLTVV.

A single count supports this clonotype. The chain uses TRBV27 and TRBJ2-7, with unresolved D. This CDR3 region has 15 residues. Germline V lookup: CDR1 MNHEY, CDR2 SMNVEV (reference sequence). The CDR3 is CVSSLRTVSSYEQYF. The DNA of the CDR3 is TGTGTTAGCAGTTTAAGGACGGTATCGTCCTACGAGCAGTACTTC.

For this clonotype: Possible read error: a much larger clone is one base away. The chain uses TRBV20-1 and TRBJ2-5; 10 bases line up with TRBD1. The CDR3 loop spans 13 amino acids. Germline lookup yields CDR1 DFQATT and CDR2 SNEGSKA (reference sequence). V shed 7 bases, J shed 4 bases, and the junction held 6 bases outside the gene matches. The CDR3 loop reads CSDRDRGRETQYF. The CDR3 region has the DNA TGCAGTGATCGGGACAGGGGTAGAGAGACCCAGTACTTC.

This clonotype was picked up many times. This chain joins TRBV4-3 and TRBJ2-7; D not certain. Germline assignment: CDR1 LGHNA and CDR2 YSLEER. The CDR3 is 13 residues long. V lost 4 bases and J 3 bases, leaving 10 bases between the germline ends. The CDR3 sequence: CASSRTTGYEQYF. The CDR3 nucleotides read TGCGCCAGCAGCCGAACGACGGGCTACGAGCAGTACTTC.

This clonotype was found many times. The chain is built from TRBV28 and TRBJ1-2; no reliable D call. Germline V CDR1 and CDR2: MDHEN, SYDVKM. The germline V and J ends were trimmed by 3 bases and 2 bases, with 7 bases remaining between them. CDR3 length: 13 residues. This CDR3 is CASSFAANYGYTF. CDR3 nucleotides: TGTGCCAGCAGTTTTGCGGCCAACTATGGCTACACCTTC.